The 23 T cell receptor beta chains presented below share a single source sample, sequenced in a study of blood T cell repertoires in COVID-19. Libraries were prepared by immunoSEQ multiplex PCR; TCRdb keeps only in-frame clonotypes and omits some of them. The profile shows 200,000 to 250,000 clones, 80% of them singletons. The source material was peripheral blood. Receptors were obtained from a human donor in a cohort sampled during active COVID-19.

This chain joins TRBV27 and TRBJ2-7; TRBD2 might be the D (6 bases). Trimming took 5 bases from V and 3 from J, leaving 11 bases between them. CDR3 length equals 13 residues. Per germline, CDR1 MNHEY and CDR2 SMNVEV (reference sequence). CDR3 sequence (DNA): TGTGCCAGCAGTAGTTACGGGGGCTACGAGCAGTACTTC. It yields the protein CASSSYGGYEQYF.

V usage is TRBV4-3 and J usage is TRBJ1-2; 8 bases line up with TRBD1. V shed 3 bases, J shed 4 bases, and the junction held 1 base outside the gene matches. Per the germline V gene, CDR1 is LGHNA and CDR2 is YSLEER. The CDR3 is 13 residues long. The CDR3 DNA follows: TGCGCCAGCAGCCAGACAGGGGCCTATGGCTACACCTTC. As protein: CASSQTGAYGYTF.

This chain links TRBV6-5 with TRBJ2-3; D call uncertain. Germline CDR1 is MNHEY and CDR2 is SVGAGI. V was trimmed by 0 bases and J by 6 bases, leaving 13 bases between them. This CDR3 is 15 amino acids long. The CDR3 nucleotides read TGTGCCAGCAGTTACTCGTTGTTAGAACCGGATACGCAGTATTTT. It specifies CASSYSLLEPDTQYF.

The V gene is TRBV19, the J gene TRBJ2-6; weak D call: TRBD1 (5 bases). This CDR3 has 16 residues. Trimming took 6 bases from V and 0 from J, leaving 12 bases between them. CDR1 LNHDA and CDR2 SQIVND come from the germline V gene (reference sequence). CDR3 nucleotides: TGTGCCAGTAGCTACGGCGACAGCTCTGGGGCCAACGTCCTGACTTTC. The encoded protein is CASSYGDSSGANVLTF. Combining the CDR3 with reference TRBV19 and TRBJ2-6 gives the whole variable domain DGGITQSPKYLFRKEGQNVTLSCEQNLNHDAMYWYRQDPGQGLRLIYYSQIVNDFQKGDIAEGYSVSREKKESFPLTVTSAQKNPTAFYLCASSYGDSSGANVLTFGAGSRLTVL.

Only a few counts were recorded for this clone. V and J are TRBV19 and TRBJ2-4; D perhaps matches TRBD2 (6 bases). The CDR3 extends over 15 amino acids. Germline loops: CDR1 LNHDA, CDR2 SQIVND (reference sequence). V shed 1 base and J shed 6 bases, with 13 bases lying between them. Written as DNA, the CDR3 is TGTGCCAGTAGTATAGTGTGGGGTAGCGGAAACATTCAGTACTTC. Protein: CASSIVWGSGNIQYF.

This chain uses TRBV5-5 with TRBJ1-1, with unresolved D. The CDR3 contains 14 residues. Trimming took 1 base from V and 0 from J, leaving 7 bases between them. CDR1 and CDR2 from the germline V gene are SGHKS and YYEKEE (reference sequence). In nucleotides, the CDR3 is TGTGCCAGCAGCTTGAGCGCGCTGAACACTGAAGCTTTCTTT. Amino acid sequence: CASSLSALNTEAFF.

The CDR3 DNA sequence: TGTGCCAGCAGCCCCACAGGGCAAGAGACCCAGTACTTC. It yields the protein CASSPTGQETQYF. V is TRBV3-1 (or the pseudogene TRBV3-2) and J is TRBJ2-5, with a tentative D call TRBD1 (6 bases). The germline V and J ends were trimmed by 4 bases and 2 bases, with 8 bases remaining between them. There are 13 residues in the CDR3. Germline V gene data show CDR1 as LGHDT and CDR2 as YNNKEL (reference sequence).

This chain uses TRBV5-1 with TRBJ2-7, with 7 bases identical to TRBD2. The V segment lost 4 bases and the J segment 5 bases; nucleotides outside the gene matches: 12. The CDR3 extends over 15 amino acids. Germline-derived CDR1 and CDR2 are SGHRS and YFSETQ. The CDR3 loop reads CASSRTTGEGHEQYF. CDR3 DNA: TGCGCCAGCAGCAGAACAACGGGGGAGGGCCACGAGCAGTACTTC.

The J gene is TRBJ1-6, the V gene TRBV6-6; D is perhaps TRBD1 (5 bases). Germline CDR1 is MNHNY and CDR2 is SVGAGI (reference sequence). Deletions cut 5 bases from V and 8 bases from J, with 16 bases between. The CDR3 loop spans 15 amino acids. The CDR3 loop is CASSLLGTADSPLHF. Here the CDR3 DNA reads TGTGCCAGCAGTCTACTAGGGACTGCTGATTCACCCCTCCACTTT.

The chain recombines TRBV20-1 with TRBJ2-7, with TRBD2 matching over 8 bases. The CDR3 covers 14 residues. CDR1 and CDR2 from the germline V gene are DFQATT and SNEGSKA (reference sequence). With V trimmed by 3 bases and J by 2 bases, 6 bases remained unmatched. CDR3 nucleotides: TGCAGTGCTAGTGCCGGGAGGGCCCCCTACGAGCAGTACTTC. Protein sequence: CSASAGRAPYEQYF.

V is TRBV21-1 and J is TRBJ2-1; TRBD2 reflects the table's D call only, with no check against the DNA. TRBV21-1 is given as a pseudogene. The CDR3 spans 9 residues. The CDR3 nucleotides are TGTGCCAGTCAGCGGGAGCAGTTCTTC. Translating gives CASQREQFF.

This sequence joins TRBV20-1 and TRBJ1-2; 9 bases match TRBD1. The V segment lost 6 bases and the J segment 3 bases; nucleotides outside the gene matches: 14. The length of the CDR3 is 16 residues. Germline assignment: CDR1 DFQATT and CDR2 SNEGSKA (reference sequence). The CDR3 spells CSASGTGSLGDYGYTF. Written as DNA, the CDR3 is TGCAGTGCCAGTGGGACAGGGAGTTTGGGAGACTATGGCTACACCTTC.

The rearrangement links TRBV10-3 to TRBJ1-1; maybe TRBD1 (5 bases). Germline V lookup: CDR1 ENHRY, CDR2 SYGVKD. V was pared by 5 bases and J by 10 bases, with 11 bases between. This CDR3 has 11 residues. The CDR3 DNA reads as TGTGCCATCAGTATCCAGGGAAGAGCTTTCTTT. This encodes CAISIQGRAFF.

In nucleotides, the CDR3 is TGTGCCAGCAGTTTCCAACCCGGACAGTTGAACACTGAAGCTTTCTTT. Translation: CASSFQPGQLNTEAFF. V usage is TRBV28 and J usage is TRBJ1-1, with D possibly being TRBD1 (6 bases). Germline values: CDR1 MDHEN, CDR2 SYDVKM. The CDR3 has 16 amino acids. The V end was cut by 3 bases, the J end by 0 bases, with 14 bases between.

This chain uses TRBV11-2 with TRBJ2-1, with 7 bases identical to TRBD2. This CDR3 comprises 17 residues. The ends lost 2 bases at V and 0 bases at J; junction bases unmatched: 7. From germline, CDR1 is SGHAT and CDR2 FQNNGV. The DNA of the CDR3 is TGTGCCAGCAGCTTATTCGCCGGGGGGAGCTCCTACAATGAGCAGTTCTTC. The encoded protein is CASSLFAGGSSYNEQFF.

CDR3 residues: CASSTHSATNEKLFF. The CDR3 nucleotides read TGTGCCAGTAGTACTCACAGTGCAACTAATGAAAAACTGTTTTTT. This chain connects TRBV19 to TRBJ1-4; D uncertain. Trimming took off 4 bases at V and 0 bases at J, with 9 bases between the two ends. The CDR3 length is 15 residues. The germline V gene encodes CDR1 LNHDA and CDR2 SQIVND (reference sequence). The whole variable domain, filled in from reference TRBV19 and TRBJ1-4, reads DGGITQSPKYLFRKEGQNVTLSCEQNLNHDAMYWYRQDPGQGLRLIYYSQIVNDFQKGDIAEGYSVSREKKESFPLTVTSAQKNPTAFYLCASSTHSATNEKLFFGSGTQLSVL.

This clone has only a few counts. J is TRBJ1-3 and V is TRBV6-1; D possibly corresponds to TRBD1 (5 bases). Germline assignment: CDR1 MNHNS and CDR2 SASEGT. V lost 0 bases, J lost 4 bases, and 10 bases lay in between. This CDR3 has 15 residues. The CDR3 sequence: CASSEASGFGNTIYF. The CDR3 DNA reads as TGTGCCAGCAGTGAAGCTTCAGGGTTCGGAAACACCATATATTTT.

The chain employs TRBV7-9 and TRBJ1-1, with 8 bases aligning to TRBD1. There are 14 residues in the CDR3. CDR1 is SEHNR and CDR2 is FQNEAQ in the germline V gene (reference sequence). V shed 6 bases, J shed 3 bases, and the junction held 6 bases outside the gene matches. The CDR3 region has the DNA TGTGCCAGCAGGCAGGGGGCGGGTGACACTGAAGCTTTCTTT. Its translation is CASRQGAGDTEAFF.

V and J are TRBV30 and TRBJ1-5; unclear D gene. Germline loops: CDR1 GTSNPN, CDR2 SVGIG (reference sequence). Trimming stripped 1 base from V and 6 bases from J, with 7 bases between. The CDR3 is made up of 12 amino acids. The CDR3 nucleotides read TGTGCCTGGAGTGCAAGCCTTCAGCCCCAGCATTTT. Its protein product is CAWSASLQPQHF.

This chain joins TRBV7-2 and TRBJ1-5, with a weak D call TRBD1 (6 bases). The CDR3 contains 14 residues. The germline V and J ends were trimmed by 1 base and 7 bases, with 11 bases remaining between them. Germline loops: CDR1 SGHTA, CDR2 FQGNSA. The CDR3 reads CASSLDRVGQPQHF. The CDR3 DNA reads as TGTGCCAGCAGCTTAGACAGGGTTGGACAGCCCCAGCATTTT.

The chain recombines TRBV9 with TRBJ2-3; 7 nucleotides agree with TRBD2. Germline CDR1 is SGDLS and CDR2 is YYNGEE. This CDR3 has 16 amino acids. V gave up 4 bases and J gave up 2 bases; unmatched junction bases: 10. This CDR3 is CASSLSGTTDTDTQYF. The CDR3 nucleotides read TGTGCCAGCAGCCTATCCGGGACTACGGACACAGATACGCAGTATTTT.

This chain connects TRBV5-1 to TRBJ2-7, with D maybe TRBD1 (6 bases). CDR3 length equals 16 residues. Trimming stripped 0 bases from V and 4 bases from J, with 17 bases between. Germline CDR1 reads SGHRS; CDR2 reads YFSETQ. The CDR3 loop reads CASSLDRESFSYEQYF. CDR3 DNA: TGCGCCAGCAGCTTGGACAGGGAGAGTTTCTCGTACGAGCAGTACTTC.

This clone was recorded only once. The rearrangement links TRBV7-9 to TRBJ1-1, with D possibly being TRBD1 (6 bases). V was cut by 8 bases and J by 0 bases, with 13 bases left in between. CDR3 length equals 14 residues. From germline, CDR1 is SEHNR and CDR2 FQNEAQ (reference sequence). CDR3 nucleotides: TGTGCCAGCTCTAAGAGGGACATGAACACTGAAGCTTTCTTT. It encodes CASSKRDMNTEAFF.